These T cell receptor beta chains were read from a single sample in a study of CD8 T cells in ankylosing spondylitis. A single record per CDR3 protein comes from TCRdb applying MiXCR to the 5' RACE reads. The sample records about 390,000 distinct CDR3 sequences, 20% to 25% being singletons. The specimen sequenced was blood, either unsorted or a sorted T cell fraction (not recorded which). The receptors originated from a male donor with ankylosing spondylitis. CDR3s include the opening cysteine and the closing phenylalanine or tryptophan. Clone size is shown for a subset of rows, as once, few, many or a class of expanded clone.

>TRBV18|few
CASSLDTGVENEQFF
>TRBV4-1|.
CASSRGIGRGQVTYEQYF
>TRBV5-1|.
CASSLAVGRETQYF
>TRBV12-3/TRBV12-4|few
CASSSGSQGVYNSPLHF
>TRBV12-3/TRBV12-4|few
CASSRRTGPGNEKLFF
>TRBV11-3|.
CASSQGTGLSETQYF
>TRBV12-3/TRBV12-4|few
CASSAGSRNQPQHF
>TRBV6-2/TRBV6-3|few
CASSRGDWEGNEQFF
>TRBV18|few
CASSTTRDRGTEAFF
>TRBV20-1|.
CSARGWSSYNSPLHF
>TRBV20-1|few
CSARDRLGAKNIQYF
>TRBV4-1|few
CASSPSGAAGIQETQYF
>TRBV3-1|few
CASSHLRGREAFF
>TRBV11-2|.
CASSLSAGDPYEQYF
>TRBV5-1|.
CASSLSSLAGEQFF
>TRBV29-1|.
CSVVRGLGGDEQFF
>TRBV11-3|few
CASSTRTGIGSYNEQFF
>TRBV6-1|.
CASTWTTYEQYF
>TRBV7-3|few
CASSKDWGFDTQYF
>TRBV3-1|many
CASSQFLPAGGQETQYF
>TRBV10-2|.
CASSGTGLPHGTEAFF
>TRBV29-1|few
CSVATGGALEQFF
>TRBV7-3|.
CASSHTLQGRYEQFF
>TRBV14|few
CASSQGGRWLDNEQFF
>TRBV20-1|.
CSASKSAGELFF
>TRBV28|.
CASSLLTSGRAGDTQYF
>TRBV5-1|few
CASTIQGTDTQYF
>TRBV7-8|.
CASSLGRISSSYNEQFF
>TRBV9|.
CASSGLAGVGTGELFF
>TRBV3-1|.
CASSQGRLAGGYQETQYF
>TRBV27|few
CARTRAGELFF
>TRBV5-1|.
CASSFHGGRAATDTQYF
>TRBV12-5|few
CASGLDRSDWDEQFF
>TRBV6-1|few
CASTGRGTGEGEQYF
>TRBV7-9|.
CASSFRVGTLEQYF
>TRBV25-1|few
CASSEYSGGGSPLHF
>TRBV5-1|few
CASSLRDRSPNTEAFF
>TRBV12-3/TRBV12-4|few
CASSFGGRAKNEQFF
>TRBV21-1|few
CASSQTGQGPLAKNIQYF
>TRBV12-3/TRBV12-4|.
CASSFPRLISDTQYF
>TRBV15|few
CATSRDRMQGNTIYF
>TRBV7-9|many
CASSPSLASGELFF
>TRBV7-2|.
CASTKRLATDTQYF
>TRBV4-1|.
CASSHPLPGRAGYEQYF
>TRBV2|few
CASQGVSYGYTF
>TRBV28|.
CASTSQGFPYEQYF
>TRBV28|many
CASSPPDRTGELFF
>TRBV10-3|few
CAISDTKLPDTQYF
>TRBV5-1|.
CASSRRTSGRQETQYF
>TRBV9|few
CASSVATVPRGGSSYNEQFF
>TRBV4-1|.
CAGGDRSEKLFF
>TRBV18|.
CASSLRAKHNEQYF
>TRBV12-3/TRBV12-4|few
CASSFEGAEPQHF